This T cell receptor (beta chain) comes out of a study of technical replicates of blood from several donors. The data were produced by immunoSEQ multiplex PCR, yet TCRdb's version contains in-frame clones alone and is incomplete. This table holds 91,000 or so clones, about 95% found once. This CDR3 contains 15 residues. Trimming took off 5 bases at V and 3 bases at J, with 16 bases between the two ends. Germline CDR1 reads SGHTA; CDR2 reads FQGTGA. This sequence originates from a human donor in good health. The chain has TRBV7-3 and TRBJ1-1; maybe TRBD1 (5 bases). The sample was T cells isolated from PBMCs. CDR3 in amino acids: CASSPQGSGYTEAFF. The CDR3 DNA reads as TGTGCCAGCAGCCCCCAGGGATCAGGATACACTGAAGCTTTCTTT.